These T cell receptor beta chains were read from a single sample in a study of T cell changes during pregnancy in multiple sclerosis. The data were produced by immunoSEQ multiplex PCR, yet TCRdb's version contains in-frame clones alone and is incomplete. The table lists roughly 39,000 clones, just over 90% of them singletons. The sequencing used CD4+ T cells from peripheral blood mononuclear cells, collected in the first trimester of pregnancy. The source is a female donor in good health, enrolled as a control in a pregnancy study. Both conserved end residues are part of each CDR3. Fields, in order: D gene, V gene, clone size, J gene, CDR3 protein, CDR3 DNA. The D gene is left open where the match is weak. Size values are once, few and many counts, or a class for expanded clones, and some rows have none.

>.|TRBV11-3|.|TRBJ2-7
CASSLNGQNYEQYF
TGTGCCAGCAGCTTGAATGGCCAGAACTACGAGCAGTACTTC
>TRBD1|TRBV9|.|TRBJ2-7
CASSVDRQGQPYEQYF
TGTGCCAGCAGCGTAGATCGACAGGGGCAGCCCTACGAGCAGTACTTC
>TRBD1|TRBV29-1|.|TRBJ2-3
CSVTRGPTDTQYF
TGCAGCGTAACAAGGGGGCCCACAGATACGCAGTATTTT
>.|TRBV2|.|TRBJ1-3
CASSVRQDLISGNTIYF
TGTGCCAGCAGTGTACGACAGGACCTCATCTCTGGAAACACCATATATTTT
>TRBD1|TRBV5-1|few|TRBJ2-2
CASNSGTGVTGELFF
TGCGCCAGCAACTCCGGGACAGGGGTTACCGGGGAGCTGTTTTTT
>.|TRBV6-5|.|TRBJ1-3
CASSPDRGNTIYF
TGTGCCAGCTCCCCGGACAGAGGAAACACCATATATTTT
>.|TRBV6-6|.|TRBJ2-5
CASSLASPGQETQYF
TGTGCCAGCAGTCTCGCGTCCCCAGGCCAAGAGACCCAGTACTTC
>TRBD2|TRBV7-2|once|TRBJ2-5
CASSAGLADQETQYF
TGTGCCAGCAGCGCAGGACTAGCGGACCAAGAGACCCAGTACTTC
>TRBD1|TRBV4-1|.|TRBJ2-6
CASSQDRRTGGGGANVLTF
TGCGCCAGCAGCCAAGATAGGAGGACAGGGGGTGGTGGGGCCAACGTCCTGACTTTC
>.|TRBV18|.|TRBJ1-1
CASSPEGNTEAFF
TGTGCCAGCTCCCCGGAGGGGAACACTGAAGCTTTCTTT